This T cell receptor (beta chain) derives from a study of preoperative IRX-2 immunotherapy in early breast cancer. Generated by immunoSEQ multiplex PCR, the TCRdb table keeps only in-frame clones and is missing some. The sample gives around 10,000 clones, around 80% of which show up once; around 5.9% is in the top ten. The V and J ends lost 0 bases and 2 bases respectively, with 8 bases between them. This CDR3 contains 14 residues. Germline CDR1 and CDR2: SGHRS and YFSETQ. Sample treatment: preoperative locoregional IRX-2 cytokine immunotherapy. Samples came from a phase Ib trial of preoperative locoregional IRX-2 cytokine immunotherapy.

The TCR was taken from a human donor with breast cancer. This chain joins TRBV5-1 and TRBJ1-2, with no clear D. Sample: lymph node tissue, taken before IRX-2 immunotherapy. The CDR3 coding sequence is TGCGCCAGCAGCTTGGGGGCAGAAAACTATGGCTACACCTTC. It codes for CASSLGAENYGYTF.